The 7 T cell receptor beta chains below all came from one sample that was sequenced in a study of regulatory T cells in long-lasting Graves disease. In building TCR beta libraries, iRepertoire HTBI primers were used together with Arm-PCR of CDR3 regions. MiXCR, run by TCRdb on the multiplex PCR reads, gives a single entry per CDR3 protein. The table lists approximately 540,000 distinct CDR3 sequences, 9.5% to 15% of them singletons. Time point in this sample: newly diagnosed GD, antithyroid drugs for less than 3 months. Following extraction of RNA from PBMCs, that RNA was used to make the TCR library. A further study also used this sample, focusing on T cells in Graves' hyperthyroidism and ophthalmopathy.

The sequences come from peripheral blood mononuclear cells (PBMCs), collected at new diagnosis, from a patient treated with antithyroid drugs. The receptor source for this set is a woman aged 30 to 39 with Graves disease.

The V gene is TRBV20-1, the J gene TRBJ1-6, with TRBD1 as a possible D gene (6 bases). V dropped 3 bases and J dropped 9 bases, with 15 bases sitting between them. The CDR3 is 14 amino acids. Germline-derived CDR1 and CDR2 are DFQATT and SNEGSKA (reference sequence). CDR3 sequence (DNA): TGCAGTGCTAGGAGTTCGGAAGGGGGTTCACCCCTCCACTTT. Translating it yields CSARSSEGGSPLHF.

This clonotype has at least ten counts. The chain employs TRBV7-2 and TRBJ2-1; D is unclear. The CDR3 is 13 amino acids. Trimming left V 3 bases short and J 3 bases short, with 6 bases between. CDR1 SGHTA and CDR2 FQGNSA come from the germline V gene. The CDR3 bases are TGTGCCAGCAGCTTTGCAGGCTACAATGAGCAGTTCTTC. Protein: CASSFAGYNEQFF.

This clonotype was detected many times. J is TRBJ2-1 and V is TRBV20-1; D gene unclear. The CDR3 runs 12 residues. From germline, CDR1 is DFQATT and CDR2 SNEGSKA (reference sequence). Trimming removed 5 bases from V and 10 bases from J, with 15 bases in between. Here the CDR3 DNA reads TGCAGTGCTGCCTACCAGCAGACCGAGCAGTTCTTC. Translated: CSAAYQQTEQFF.

This clonotype was seen only a few times. The chain has TRBV3-1 and TRBJ1-3; TRBD1 aligns across 8 bases. V lost 1 base, J lost 3 bases, and 5 bases stayed unmatched. CDR1 and CDR2 from the germline V gene are LGHDT and YNNKEL (reference sequence). The CDR3 length is 16 residues. The CDR3: CASSQAWDRRGNTIYF. DNA of the CDR3: TGTGCCAGCAGCCAAGCTTGGGACAGGCGTGGAAACACCATATATTTT.

In its sample, this clonotype was seen a few times. This sequence joins TRBV7-9 and TRBJ2-5; TRBD2 matches 10 bases. The CDR3 length is 15 residues. CDR1 and CDR2 from the germline V gene are SEHNR and FQNEAQ (reference sequence). V gave up 5 bases and J gave up 2 bases; unmatched junction bases: 5. The DNA for the CDR3 is TGTGCCAGCAGCCCAGGACTAGCGGAACAAGAGACCCAGTACTTC. Translating it yields CASSPGLAEQETQYF.

This clonotype appeared a few times. CDR3 sequence reads: CASSPRMVYTEAFF. The CDR3, as DNA: TGTGCCAGCAGCCCTCGGATGGTGTACACTGAAGCTTTCTTT. The rearrangement joins TRBV7-2 to TRBJ1-1; D unresolved. The CDR3 consists of 14 residues. Trimming removed 5 bases at V and 3 bases at J, with 13 bases between. Germline CDR1 reads SGHTA; CDR2 reads FQGNSA.

The J gene is TRBJ2-3, the V gene TRBV7-3; D possibly uses TRBD1 or TRBD2 (6 bases each). The ends were cut back, 5 bases at V and 6 bases at J, with 12 bases in the middle. The CDR3 runs 13 residues. Germline loops: CDR1 SGHTA, CDR2 FQGTGA. The CDR3 sequence: CASSPTGADTQYF. The CDR3 DNA follows: TGTGCCAGCAGCCCAACGGGGGCGGATACGCAGTATTTT.